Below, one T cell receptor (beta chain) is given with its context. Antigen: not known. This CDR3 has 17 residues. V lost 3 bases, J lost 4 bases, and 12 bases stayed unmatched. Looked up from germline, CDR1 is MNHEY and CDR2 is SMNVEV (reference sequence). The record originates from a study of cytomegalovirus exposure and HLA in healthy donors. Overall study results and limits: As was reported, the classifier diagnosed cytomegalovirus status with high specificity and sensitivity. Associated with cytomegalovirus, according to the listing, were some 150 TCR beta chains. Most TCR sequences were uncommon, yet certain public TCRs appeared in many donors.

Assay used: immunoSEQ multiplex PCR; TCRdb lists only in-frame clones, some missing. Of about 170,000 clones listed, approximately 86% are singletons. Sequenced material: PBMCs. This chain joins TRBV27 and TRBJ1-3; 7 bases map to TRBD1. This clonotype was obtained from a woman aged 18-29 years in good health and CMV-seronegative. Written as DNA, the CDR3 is TGTGCCAGCAGTTTTATCGGGACAGTATACAGCGGAAACACCATATATTTT. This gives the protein CASSFIGTVYSGNTIYF.